This T cell receptor (beta chain) stems from a study of blood T cell repertoires in COVID-19. Overall study context: The United States, Italy and Spain supplied acute and convalescent COVID-19 samples. PBMCs, B-cell-depleted T cells, or T cells provided the cDNA or gDNA that made up the material.

In the original analysis: Estimation of nucleated cell counts was performed using reference gene primer amplification. Profiled with immunoSEQ multiplex PCR; TCRdb holds only in-frame clones, not every one. D and trimming come from the DNA, and the V and J calls and clone size come from that table. The table has 55,000 to 75,000 clones, about nine tenths seen once. The receptor comes from a man aged 45 to 65 with active COVID-19. Sequencing was done on a sample of peripheral blood.

CDR3 sequence (DNA): TGTGCCAGCAGCTTAGCCACTAGCGGGGGGCCGGCCTACAATGAGCAGTTCTTC. Translated: CASSLATSGGPAYNEQFF. This chain joins TRBV7-9 and TRBJ2-1; 12 bases match TRBD2. Germline V gene lookup returns CDR1 SEHNR and CDR2 FQNEAQ (reference sequence). The trim removed 0 bases at V and 2 bases at J, leaving 5 bases unmatched. The CDR3 spans 18 residues.